This TCR beta chain was sequenced for a study of blood T cell repertoires in COVID-19. About this clone: A junction end diverges from the germline sequence, so it may reflect a read error.

Produced via immunoSEQ multiplex PCR; TCRdb's table is partial and in-frame only. The sample holds about 300,000 clones, roughly 88% seen once. This CDR3 spans 15 amino acids. CDR1 is LNHDA, CDR2 SQIVND, per germline (reference sequence). The clonotype originates from a man aged 18 to 29 with active or convalescent COVID-19. The chain links TRBV19 to TRBJ1-4; no definite D call. Sample: peripheral blood. The CDR3 bases are TGTGCCAGTAGTATTTCCCGAGGTTTTAATGAAAAGCTGTTTTTT. Its translation is CASSISRGFNEKLFF.